The clone carrying this T cell receptor (beta chain) was recorded once. The target antigen is unknown. The ends lost 4 bases at V and 7 bases at J; junction bases unmatched: 16. Germline lookup yields CDR1 MNHNS and CDR2 SASEGT. This CDR3 contains 17 residues. This sample was included in a study of early stage breast cancer tumors. Findings and caveats of the study: Compared with adjacent normal breast tissue, tumors showed 2 to 3-fold greater T cell density and higher clonality. Blood repertoires resembled normal breast more than tumor.

Each sample had two DNA replicates, 0.45 to 0.65 ug blood or around 1.5 ug tissue. TCRdb's copy holds only in-frame clones and misses some; the assay was immunoSEQ multiplex PCR. Found here are tens of thousands of clones, more than 70% of them singletons; the top ten hold roughly 3.5%. Sequenced: blood. The receptor was isolated from a person aged 40 to 49 with breast cancer. The chain employs TRBV6-1 and TRBJ2-4; 7 bases line up with TRBD2. The CDR3 DNA sequence: TGTGCCAGCAGTGCTACCCTACTAGCGAACATTAGGAACATTCAGTACTTC. Encoded protein: CASSATLLANIRNIQYF.